This T cell receptor (beta chain) was profiled in a study of cytomegalovirus exposure and HLA in healthy donors. Study-wide results and caveats: Many donors carried some public TCRs, although rarity characterized most TCR sequences. Cytomegalovirus association was assigned to 150 to 200 TCR beta chains.

A remark on this clone: Antigen specificity is unknown.

The method was immunoSEQ multiplex PCR; TCRdb's version includes in-frame clones alone and lacks a portion of them. Among roughly 150,000 clones listed, around four fifths were seen once. The receptor's source is a man younger than 45 in good health and CMV-seropositive. Sequences were obtained from PBMCs.

CDR3 sequence: CASSYGGDRAPLHF. DNA of the CDR3: TGTGCCAGCAGTTACGGGGGGGACCGGGCACCCCTCCACTTT. This chain links TRBV6-5 with TRBJ1-6, with a weak D call TRBD1 (5 bases). V shed 2 bases and J shed 11 bases, with 13 bases lying between them. Germline V CDR1 and CDR2: MNHEY, SVGAGI. The CDR3 covers 14 residues.